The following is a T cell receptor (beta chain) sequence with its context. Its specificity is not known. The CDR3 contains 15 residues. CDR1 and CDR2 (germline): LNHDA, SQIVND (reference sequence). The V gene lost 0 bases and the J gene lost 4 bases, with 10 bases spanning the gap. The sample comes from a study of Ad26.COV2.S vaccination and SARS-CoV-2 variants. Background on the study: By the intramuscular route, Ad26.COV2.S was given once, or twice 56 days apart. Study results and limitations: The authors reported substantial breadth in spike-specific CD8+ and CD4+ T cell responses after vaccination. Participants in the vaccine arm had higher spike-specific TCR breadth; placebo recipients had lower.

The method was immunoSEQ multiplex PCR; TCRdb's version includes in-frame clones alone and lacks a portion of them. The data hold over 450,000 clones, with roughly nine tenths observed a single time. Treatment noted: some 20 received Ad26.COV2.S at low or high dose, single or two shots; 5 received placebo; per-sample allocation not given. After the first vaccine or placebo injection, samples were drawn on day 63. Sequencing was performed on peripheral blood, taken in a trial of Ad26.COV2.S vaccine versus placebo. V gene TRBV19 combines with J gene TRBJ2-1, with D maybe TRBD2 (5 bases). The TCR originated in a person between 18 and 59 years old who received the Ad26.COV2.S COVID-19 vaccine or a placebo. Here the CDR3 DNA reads TGTGCCAGTAGTATAGACGGACTTGTTTACAATGAGCAGTTCTTC. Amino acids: CASSIDGLVYNEQFF.